One and the same sample provided the 13 T cell receptor beta chains below, sequenced in a study of cytomegalovirus exposure and HLA in healthy donors. This PCR relied on a set of 60 Vbeta primers and 13 Jbeta primers. The table came from immunoSEQ multiplex PCR; TCRdb's copy has only in-frame clones and leaves some out. The data show about 130,000 clones, around 85% seen once. The source material was PBMCs. The receptors stem from a boy younger than 18 in good health and CMV-seronegative.

The rearrangement links TRBV21-1 to TRBJ2-7; the table names TRBD1, a call not compared with the DNA. TRBV21-1 is noted as a pseudogene. This CDR3 comprises 14 residues. CDR3 sequence reads: CANLGTEQSYEQYF. The CDR3 nucleotides read TGTGCCAACCTAGGGACAGAGCAGTCCTACGAGCAGTACTTC.

The chain couples TRBV15 to TRBJ2-1, with TRBD2 identical over 8 bases. This CDR3 has 17 amino acids. Germline CDR1 is LNHNV and CDR2 is YYDKDF (reference sequence). Trimming removed 0 bases from V and 9 bases from J; junction bases left unmatched: 13. The CDR3 DNA sequence: TGTGCCACCAGCAGAGATCACCTAACGGGAGGGCCTTTTGAGCAGTTCTTC. It encodes CATSRDHLTGGPFEQFF.

This chain connects TRBV28 to TRBJ1-2; 7 nucleotides match TRBD1. There are 14 residues in the CDR3. Unmatched junction bases numbered 3, after V lost 5 bases and J lost 0 bases. CDR1 and CDR2 (germline): MDHEN, SYDVKM. CDR3: CASSLGTANYGYTF. CDR3 nucleotide sequence: TGTGCCAGCAGTCTCGGGACAGCTAACTATGGCTACACCTTC.

The rearrangement links TRBV2 to TRBJ2-2; 7 nucleotides line up with TRBD1. In germline, CDR1 is SNHLY, CDR2 FYNNEI. CDR3 length: 15 amino acids. The trim removed 6 bases at V and 1 base at J, leaving 5 bases unmatched. The CDR3: CASRAGTVNTGELFF. CDR3 DNA sequence: TGTGCCAGCAGGGCAGGGACAGTGAACACCGGGGAGCTGTTTTTT.

There are a few counts of this clone. This chain joins TRBV2 and TRBJ2-7; the D is unclear. Germline V gene data show CDR1 as SNHLY and CDR2 as FYNNEI. Deletions cut 6 bases from V and 3 bases from J, with 9 bases between. The CDR3 covers 12 residues. The CDR3 spells CASRLLRYEQYF. The CDR3 DNA follows: TGTGCCAGCAGGTTACTGCGCTACGAGCAGTACTTC.

The V gene is TRBV9, the J gene TRBJ2-3; 7 nucleotides line up with TRBD2. Trimming at V came to 3 bases and at J to 2 bases, leaving 3 bases not matched to a gene. Germline-derived CDR1 and CDR2 are SGDLS and YYNGEE. This CDR3 is 14 amino acids long. Here the CDR3 DNA reads TGTGCCAGCAGCGAACTAGCGCTCACAGATACGCAGTATTTT. It specifies CASSELALTDTQYF.

The chain combines TRBV13 with TRBJ1-1, with D uncertain. The CDR3 covers 13 residues. CDR1 is PRHDT and CDR2 is FYEKMQ in the germline V gene (reference sequence). V shed 5 bases and J shed 3 bases, with 10 bases lying between them. This CDR3 is CASSPPVDTEAFF. In DNA, the CDR3 is TGTGCCAGCAGCCCCCCCGTCGACACTGAAGCTTTCTTT.

The rearrangement links TRBV6-1 to TRBJ1-5, with TRBD1 as a possible D gene (6 bases). The germline V gene has CDR1 MNHNS and CDR2 SASEGT. V lost 8 bases, J lost 5 bases, and 10 bases lay in between. This CDR3 is 12 amino acids long. CDR3 in DNA: TGTGCCAGCGAGGGGGGGTATCAGCCCCAGCATTTT. Protein sequence: CASEGGYQPQHF.

The chain carries TRBV4-1 and TRBJ2-5; TRBD2 agrees at 10 bases. The assigned J gene may be wrong: the sequence end matches TRBJ2-7 better. The germline V gene encodes CDR1 MGHRA and CDR2 YSYEKL. There are 14 residues in the CDR3. The CDR3 nucleotides are TGCGCCAGCAGCCCACTAGCGGGATCCTACGAGCAGTACTTC. The encoded protein is CASSPLAGSYEQYF.

The chain carries TRBV9 and TRBJ2-2, with D uncertain. CDR3 length: 15 amino acids. V was cut by 4 bases and J by 4 bases, with 14 bases left in between. The germline V gene encodes CDR1 SGDLS and CDR2 YYNGEE. For the CDR3, the DNA is TGTGCCAGCAGCCCCCGGGTGGCAGTCACCGGGGAGCTGTTTTTT. This translates into CASSPRVAVTGELFF.

The genes are TRBV6-6 and TRBJ2-7, with 7 bases aligning to TRBD2. The CDR3 consists of 16 residues. Germline-derived CDR1 and CDR2 are MNHNY and SVGAGI (reference sequence). V gave up 5 bases and J gave up 4 bases; unmatched junction bases: 14. CDR3 sequence (DNA): TGTGCCAGCAGTCCTAGCGGCCGGGAAAGGGGTTACGAGCAGTACTTC. Translated, it gives CASSPSGRERGYEQYF.

The rearrangement uses TRBV4-3 and TRBJ2-1; 8 bases are a match to TRBD1. The CDR3 spans 17 residues. The ends lost 4 bases at V and 0 bases at J; junction bases unmatched: 8. Per germline, CDR1 LGHNA and CDR2 YSLEER. CDR3 DNA sequence: TGCGCCAGCAGCCGGAAAGGGGGGACAGGCTCCTACAATGAGCAGTTCTTC. Its translation is CASSRKGGTGSYNEQFF.

As regards this clone: The sample holds other DNA sequences that translate to the same CDR3. V and J are TRBV5-1 and TRBJ2-5; 7 nucleotides align to TRBD1. There are 13 residues in the CDR3. Germline lookup yields CDR1 SGHRS and CDR2 YFSETQ. With V trimmed by 4 bases and J by 2 bases, 2 bases remained unmatched. The CDR3, as DNA: TGCGCCAGCAGCCTGGGACAGCAAGAGACCCAGTACTTC. Protein sequence: CASSLGQQETQYF.